The next 14 T cell receptor beta chains were all read from a single sample in a study of CD8 T cells in ankylosing spondylitis. TCRdb used MiXCR to reprocess the 5' RACE reads, holding one entry per CDR3 protein. The table includes around 230,000 distinct CDR3 sequences, approximately 7.6% detected once. Material for sequencing was blood, either unsorted or a sorted T cell fraction (not recorded which). The source of these receptors is a female donor with ankylosing spondylitis or in good health (not recorded which).

This clonotype appeared many times. CDR3 bases: TGCAGCGTTGAGATATTAGAGACCCAGTACTTC. Residues: CSVEILETQYF. This chain connects TRBV29-1 to TRBJ2-5; unclear D gene. Per germline, CDR1 SQVTM and CDR2 ANQGSEA. The CDR3 contains 11 residues. The ends were cut back, 3 bases at V and 4 bases at J, with 6 bases in the middle.

This clonotype was seen repeatedly, ten times or more. The chain is built from TRBV6-2 or TRBV6-3 and TRBJ2-7; 8 bases are shared with TRBD2. Trimming removed 2 bases from V and 5 bases from J; junction bases left unmatched: 11. CDR1 MNHEY and CDR2 SVGEGT come from the germline V gene. CDR3 length equals 16 residues. CDR3 DNA: TGTGCCAGCAGTTACCTAGGCGGCGGGAGGCGGAACGAGCAGTACTTC. This sequence encodes CASSYLGGGRRNEQYF.

This clonotype appeared many times. J is TRBJ1-1 and V is TRBV11-2, with D tentatively TRBD1 (6 bases). Trimming stripped 4 bases from V and 4 bases from J, with 19 bases between. The germline CDR1 and CDR2 sequences are SGHAT and FQNNGV. There are 16 residues in the CDR3. The CDR3 spells CASSSFKGVGSTEAFF. The CDR3 region has the DNA TGTGCCAGCAGCTCCTTCAAGGGGGTAGGTAGCACTGAAGCTTTCTTT.

This clonotype has a handful of counts. The chain carries TRBV5-6 and TRBJ2-1; D could derive from TRBD1 or TRBD2 (5 bases each). Germline values: CDR1 SGHDT, CDR2 YYEEEE. V lost 2 bases and J lost 9, with 18 bases in between. This CDR3 region has 15 residues. Here the CDR3 reads CASSFGAGRLREQFF. The CDR3 nucleotides are TGTGCCAGCAGCTTCGGGGCAGGGCGCCTTCGTGAGCAGTTCTTC.

The chain joins TRBV28 to TRBJ2-7; 7 bases line up with TRBD2. The CDR3 consists of 13 residues. The germline CDR1 and CDR2 sequences are MDHEN and SYDVKM. The CDR3: CVVSEGGVYEQYF. CDR3 nucleotide sequence: TGTGTCGTTTCAGAGGGAGGGGTCTACGAGCAGTACTTC.

This clonotype came up many times. The chain employs TRBV20-1 and TRBJ1-1; D not certain. CDR1 DFQATT and CDR2 SNEGSKA come from the germline V gene (reference sequence). The CDR3 sequence is 12 residues long. The V gene lost 6 bases and the J gene lost 1 base, with 9 bases spanning the gap. In nucleotides, the CDR3 is TGCAGTGCCCTAGCATCGAACACTGAAGCTTTCTTT. Encoded protein: CSALASNTEAFF.

This clonotype came up a few times. This chain links TRBV28 with TRBJ1-5; D call uncertain. Germline CDR1 reads MDHEN; CDR2 reads SYDVKM. V gave up 8 bases and J gave up 7 bases, with 15 bases separating them. The CDR3 consists of 13 residues. CDR3 in DNA: TGTGCCAGCCTCCCCGGGATTTACCAGCCCCAGCATTTT. This codes for CASLPGIYQPQHF.

This clonotype was recorded at least ten times. V is TRBV6-5 and J is TRBJ2-1, with 7 bases matching TRBD2. With 7 bases clipped from V and 3 bases from J, the junction kept 9 bases outside the gene matches. The CDR3 extends over 15 amino acids. From germline, CDR1 is MNHEY and CDR2 SVGAGI. The CDR3 region is CASTSSGGLYNEQFF. DNA of the CDR3: TGTGCCAGCACCTCTAGCGGAGGTCTCTACAATGAGCAGTTCTTC.

This clonotype was seen repeatedly, ten times or more. The chain joins TRBV24-1 to TRBJ2-7, with a tentative D call TRBD1 (5 bases). In germline, CDR1 is KGHDR, CDR2 SFDVKD. This CDR3 spans 14 amino acids. V gave up 1 base and J gave up 7 bases, with 13 bases separating them. The CDR3 loop is CATSDLDRPWEQYF. The CDR3 DNA is TGTGCCACCAGTGATTTAGACAGACCCTGGGAGCAGTACTTC.

This clonotype was counted ten times or more. CDR3 region: CASSPSGTGNEQFF. In DNA, the CDR3 is TGTGCCAGCAGCCCTAGCGGGACGGGGAATGAGCAGTTCTTC. The chain joins TRBV7-8 to TRBJ2-1; 9 nucleotides line up with TRBD2. The germline V gene has CDR1 SGHVS and CDR2 FQNEAQ. The J segment lost 7 bases and the V segment lost 5 bases, leaving 6 bases of the junction unmatched. This CDR3 contains 14 residues.

Many counts were recorded for this clonotype. The gene calls are TRBV4-3 and TRBJ2-4; 8 bases agree with TRBD2. Germline CDR1 LGHNA, CDR2 YSLEER. The CDR3 loop spans 16 amino acids. With 4 bases clipped from V and 7 bases from J, the junction kept 12 bases outside the gene matches. The CDR3 coding sequence is TGCGCCAGCAGCCTCAGCGCAACGGGACTAGGGAACATTCAGTACTTC. Translation gives CASSLSATGLGNIQYF.

Comments on this clonotype: The junction departs from the called germline gene at one end, perhaps through a read error. The rearrangement links TRBV20-1 to TRBJ2-6, with D maybe TRBD2 (5 bases). The CDR3 covers 17 residues. CDR1 and CDR2 from the germline V gene are DFQATT and SNEGSKA (reference sequence). CDR3 DNA sequence: TGCTGTGCTAGAGGGAATCGACGCCCCTCTGGGGCCAACGTCCTGACTTTC. Protein product: CCARGNRRPSGANVLTF.

The table lists this clonotype with a count of one. Possible read error: a much larger clone is one base away. This sequence joins TRBV15 and TRBJ1-2; 7 bases align to TRBD1. Looked up from germline, CDR1 is LNHNV and CDR2 is YYDKDF (reference sequence). J gave up 10 bases and V 2 bases, and 10 bases lay outside the gene matches. This CDR3 is built from 14 residues. In DNA form, the CDR3 reads TGTGCCACCAGCAGATTCACAGGGGCGAGTGCCTACACCTTC. Protein: CATSRFTGASAYTF.

In regard to this clonotype: A single base separates this from a much larger clone, so it may be a read error. The chain employs TRBV15 and TRBJ2-7; the match to TRBD2 covers 12 bases. From germline, CDR1 is LNHNV and CDR2 YYDKDF (reference sequence). Losses at the gene ends were 4 bases for V and 6 bases for J; bases not matched to a gene: 7. The CDR3 totals 15 residues. Written as DNA, the CDR3 is TGTGCCACCAGCACAGGACTAGCGGGGATTTCCGAGCAGTACTTC. This gives the protein CATSTGLAGISEQYF.